The 2 T cell receptor beta chains below come from one sample, sequenced in a study of T-cell reconstitution after alpha-beta-depleted transplantation in children. Preparation of the TCRbeta library was carried out with unique molecular identifiers. TCRdb itself ran the PCR reads through MiXCR, one entry per CDR3 protein. Of about 900,000 distinct CDR3 sequences detected, about 29% appear once; the ten largest clones hold roughly 27%. Sequencing was performed on PBMCs, mostly from graft donor cells, taken 360 days after TCRalphabeta/CD19-depleted stem cell transplant. Source of these receptors: a boy younger than two who had a stem cell transplant for SCID, so the T cells may come from the graft donor.

A few counts support this clonotype. V gene TRBV4-2 combines with J gene TRBJ2-1; D unresolved. Between the trimmed V and J ends, which lost 0 bases and 5 bases, there was a span of 8 bases. Germline-derived CDR1 and CDR2 are LGHNA and YNFKEQ. The CDR3 sequence is 14 residues long. The CDR3 is CASSQDPRHNEQFF. The CDR3 nucleotides read TGTGCCAGCAGCCAAGATCCCAGGCACAATGAGCAGTTCTTC.

CDR3 nucleotides: TGTGCCATCGGGGGTCAAGGCTCTGGAAACACCATATATTTT. Amino acid sequence: CAIGGQGSGNTIYF. This sequence joins TRBV10-3 and TRBJ1-3; D possibly corresponds to TRBD1 (5 bases). The V gene's germline CDR1 is ENHRY and CDR2 SYGVKD. This CDR3 spans 14 amino acids. V lost 8 bases and J lost 0, with 11 bases in between.